These T cell receptor beta chains were read from a single sample in a study of shared clonotypes between healthy human individuals. Here immunoSEQ multiplex PCR was the method, and the copy in TCRdb shows in-frame clones only, minus some. The table lists 2 million to 2.5 million clones, 95% of them singletons, with around 0.13% in the top ten. Material: naive CD4+ T cells sorted from blood. The receptors shown here come from a man aged 18 to 29 in good health. Both conserved end residues are part of each CDR3. Fields, in order: V gene, CDR3 length, clone size, D gene, CDR3 protein. D genes are given only for firm matches. Not all rows give a size; the values are once, few, many and, for expanded clones, a class.

TRBV6-1	15	-	TRBD1	CASRGQVGGSGELFF
TRBV20-1	11	-	-	CSPGELYGYTF
TRBV6-1	13	-	-	CASSETGPGELFF
TRBV5-1	17	-	-	CASSLAFGVANTGELFF
TRBV19	13	-	-	CASKPRANYGYTF
TRBV7-9	18	-	TRBD1	CASSPRGGLGTGIHGYTF
TRBV10-1	14	few	-	CASSEDGYNSPLHF
TRBV4-1	15	-	TRBD2	CASSQETAGGYEQYF
TRBV5-1	16	-	TRBD1	CASRPGTGVDTGELFF
TRBV2	11	-	-	CASRISYEQYF
TRBV19	14	-	-	CASSLSQVRAEAFF
TRBV6-1	14	-	TRBD1	CASSVGQGKETQYF
TRBV4-3	15	once	-	CASSQVPRERYEQYF
TRBV4-3	14	-	-	CASSQGGTADTQYF
TRBV5-1	16	once	TRBD2	CASSFGLAGGSYEQYF
TRBV7-2	16	-	-	CASSSSPGPRAYEQYF
TRBV10-3	14	-	TRBD1	CAIRDREQNSPLHF
TRBV11-2	15	-	-	CASSLVGQGGEKLFF
TRBV30	14	-	-	CAWSRRAGANVLTF
TRBV30	14	-	-	CAWSRAGEGSGYTF
TRBV2	19	-	TRBD2	CASLPILGSSGESSYEQYF
TRBV7-2	13	-	-	CASSTTGRGGYTF
TRBV9	13	-	-	CASSRGKNTEAFF
TRBV25-1	13	-	-	CASSVGGRTEAFF
TRBV4-3	16	-	TRBD2	CASSLEWTSGQETQYF